Listed here is a single TCR beta chain. Antigen: not known. The sample comes from a study of T cell clonotyping in hematopoietic cell transplantation. Points from the study as a whole: At the given depth, recipient repertoires were over 97% de novo clonotypes. Broader posttransplant TCR repertoire diversity was predicted by graft donor and pretransplant recipient Inverse Simpson Index values.

TCRdb keeps only in-frame clones here, not all; method: immunoSEQ multiplex PCR. The sample lists tens of thousands of clones; 94% were seen once. Per the germline V gene, CDR1 is SNHLY and CDR2 is FYNNEI. The CDR3 length is 16 residues. With 4 bases removed from V and 8 bases from J, the gap between germline ends came to 23 bases. The TCR was taken from a woman aged 45-65 years in good health. Some clones in this sample may be carry-over from other donors' samples. This sequence joins TRBV2 and TRBJ1-2; no clear D. Sequencing used peripheral blood mononuclear cells. The CDR3 DNA follows: TGTGCCAGCAGTGTGACACGGGCCGGTTTGATGGTGGGCTACACCTTC. Its protein is CASSVTRAGLMVGYTF.